This T cell receptor (beta chain) was captured in a study of CD8 T cells in ankylosing spondylitis. Notes on the study in general: Seemingly characteristic of ankylosing spondylitis blood was a TCR beta motif consisting of eight highly homologous variants. Matched ankylosing spondylitis synovial fluid reportedly contained a significantly enriched population of disease-linked clones.

Deletions cut 3 bases from V and 4 bases from J, with 12 bases between. The CDR3 runs 14 residues. Germline CDR1 and CDR2: SEHNR and FQNEAQ (reference sequence). TCRdb redid the calling of the 5' RACE reads with MiXCR, one entry per CDR3 protein. Counted here are about 66,000 distinct CDR3 sequences, more than 5.5% occurring once; the ten biggest clones make up roughly 4.8%. About this clonotype itself: Its antigen is unknown.

Material for sequencing was synovial fluid, either unsorted or a sorted T cell fraction (not recorded which). The rearrangement joins TRBV7-9 to TRBJ1-1; no clear D. This TCR derives from a male donor with ankylosing spondylitis. In nucleotides, the CDR3 is TGTGCCAGCAGCTTGGGTCGAGGGAGCACTGAAGCTTTCTTT. Protein product: CASSLGRGSTEAFF.